The 27 T cell receptor beta chains reported below all come from one sample, sequenced in a study of T cells in Graves' hyperthyroidism and ophthalmopathy. Amplified regions were TCR beta CDR3 sequences from RNA transcripts. HTBI primers were used for first-round RT-PCR of the TCR CDR3. TCRdb re-derived calls from the multiplex PCR reads in MiXCR, one entry per CDR3 protein. The sample yields about 660,000 distinct CDR3 sequences, about 45% seen once. Sequenced material: peripheral blood or thyroid tissue (not recorded which). Receptors originate from an adult man with Graves' disease, either hyperthyroidism or ophthalmopathy (not recorded which).

This rearrangement joins TRBV7-3 to TRBJ1-4; tentatively, D is TRBD1 (6 bases). Germline-derived CDR1 and CDR2 are SGHTA and FQGTGA. Trimming took off 7 bases at V and 7 bases at J, with 19 bases between the two ends. The CDR3 runs to 15 residues. The CDR3, as DNA: TGTGCCAGCACCTCGGGGGGGGCGATCACTGAAAAACTGTTTTTT. The encoded protein is CASTSGGAITEKLFF.

V gene TRBV7-3 combines with J gene TRBJ2-7, with 8 bases identical to TRBD1. Germline CDR1 is SGHTA and CDR2 is FQGTGA. This CDR3 contains 15 residues. With 6 bases clipped from V and 2 bases from J, the junction kept 9 bases outside the gene matches. The CDR3 DNA is TGTGCCAGCAGGTCAACCGGGACAGGAGCCTACGAGCAGTACTTC. Encoded protein: CASRSTGTGAYEQYF.

The V call is TRBV24-1, the J call TRBJ2-2; 15 bases are a match to TRBD2. Trimming cost V 9 bases and J 6 bases; bases outside gene matches: 4. This CDR3 region has 15 residues. Germline V gene data show CDR1 as KGHDR and CDR2 as SFDVKD. The CDR3 reads CATGTSGRNPGELFF. The CDR3, as DNA: TGTGCCACCGGGACTAGCGGGAGGAATCCCGGGGAGCTGTTTTTT.

The J gene is TRBJ1-5, the V gene TRBV19, with 10 positions matching TRBD1. Trimming cost V 6 bases and J 0 bases; bases outside gene matches: 2. The CDR3 covers 15 residues. CDR1 LNHDA and CDR2 SQIVND come from the germline V gene (reference sequence). In DNA form, the CDR3 reads TGTGCCAGTAGAGGGACAGGGGATAGCAATCAGCCCCAGCATTTT. Translating gives CASRGTGDSNQPQHF.

The chain uses TRBV9 and TRBJ2-2; D possibly corresponds to TRBD2 (5 bases). Germline assignment: CDR1 SGDLS and CDR2 YYNGEE. This CDR3 is 12 amino acids long. With 4 bases removed from V and 6 bases from J, the gap between germline ends came to 7 bases. CDR3 in amino acids: CASSSRAGELFF. The CDR3 coding sequence is TGTGCCAGCAGCTCGAGGGCCGGGGAGCTGTTTTTT.

This clonotype was seen once. V usage is TRBV7-2 and J usage is TRBJ1-4; possibly TRBD1 for D (5 bases). The CDR3 is made up of 17 amino acids. The V gene's germline CDR1 is SGHTA and CDR2 FQGNSA. V dropped 3 bases and J dropped 6 bases, with 20 bases sitting between them. CDR3 coding DNA: TGTGCCAGCAGCTTGGGAACAGGATCCCCCGGGGATGAAAAACTGTTTTTT. Translation: CASSLGTGSPGDEKLFF. Complete variable domain (other parts from reference TRBV7-2 and TRBJ1-4): GAGVSQSPSNKVTEKGKDVELRCDPISGHTALYWYRQSLGQGLEFLIYFQGNSAPDKSGLPSDRFSAERTGGSVSTLTIQRTQQEDSAVYLCASSLGTGSPGDEKLFFGSGTQLSVL.

This clonotype was detected once. The V gene is TRBV24-1, the J gene TRBJ2-5; 7 bases align to TRBD1. V shed 11 bases, J shed 2 bases, and the junction held 16 bases outside the gene matches. The length of the CDR3 is 16 residues. In germline, CDR1 is KGHDR, CDR2 SFDVKD. CDR3 coding DNA: TGTGCCAGCAAGGGCGACAGGGAATGGGGTCAAGAGACCCAGTACTTC. Protein product: CASKGDREWGQETQYF.

This clonotype was detected only once. The V and J genes are TRBV11-1 and TRBJ1-4; TRBD1 agrees at 7 bases. The V gene end was trimmed by 2 bases and the J gene end by 3 bases; junction bases not matched to a gene: 3. From germline, CDR1 is SGHAT and CDR2 FQDESV (reference sequence). The CDR3 covers 15 residues. The CDR3 DNA follows: TGTGCCAGCAGCTTACAAGGGGGCCCTAATGAAAAACTGTTTTTT. Amino acid sequence: CASSLQGGPNEKLFF. Drawing the rest from reference TRBV11-1 and TRBJ1-4, the complete variable domain is EAEVAQSPRYKITEKSQAVAFWCDPISGHATLYWYRQILGQGPELLVQFQDESVVDDSQLPKDRFSAERLKGVDSTLKIQPAELGDSAMYLCASSLQGGPNEKLFFGSGTQLSVL.

The chain carries TRBV7-4 and TRBJ2-7, with 11 bases that match TRBD1. The CDR3 runs 15 residues. J lost 5 bases, V lost 5 bases, and 8 bases had no gene match. Per the germline V gene, CDR1 is SGHVT and CDR2 is SQSDAQ. The CDR3 nucleotides are TGTGCCAGCAGCGCCCAGGGACAGGGGGTAGACGAGCAGTACTTC. It is translated as CASSAQGQGVDEQYF.

This clonotype was observed many times. V is TRBV7-9 and J is TRBJ1-5, with D uncertain. The CDR3 consists of 13 residues. Germline CDR1 and CDR2: SEHNR and FQNEAQ (reference sequence). With 2 bases removed from V and 6 bases from J, the gap between germline ends came to 8 bases. The DNA for the CDR3 is TGTGCCAGCAGCTTAAGCACTGGTCAGCCCCAGCATTTT. It encodes CASSLSTGQPQHF.

This clonotype was seen many times. The chain uses TRBV5-1 and TRBJ1-1; 8 nucleotides agree with TRBD1. V shed 4 bases, J shed 5 bases, and the junction held 10 bases outside the gene matches. This CDR3 spans 15 amino acids. Germline V gene sequence: CDR1 SGHRS, CDR2 YFSETQ. CDR3 region: CASSPRTGKETEAFF. In DNA, the CDR3 is TGCGCCAGCAGCCCTCGGACAGGGAAGGAAACTGAAGCTTTCTTT.

Details on this clonotype: This may arise from a read error, as a much more abundant clone is one base away. This chain uses TRBV7-9 with TRBJ2-2; D might be TRBD2 (5 bases). The CDR3 length is 13 residues. Germline V gene sequence: CDR1 SEHNR, CDR2 FQNEAQ (reference sequence). V was cut by 6 bases and J by 7 bases, with 12 bases left in between. CDR3 residues: CASRSGMGGELFF. CDR3 coding DNA: TGTGCCAGCAGGTCGGGGATGGGCGGGGAGCTGTTTTTT.

Note on this clonotype: One end of the junction varies from germline; a read error may be responsible. This chain links TRBV7-7 with TRBJ1-1; D is perhaps TRBD1 (6 bases). From germline, CDR1 is SSHAT and CDR2 FNYEAQ (reference sequence). This CDR3 has 14 residues. In DNA, the CDR3 is TGTGCTAGCAGTCAGAGACAGGTGAACACTGAAGCTTTCTTT. Translation: CASSQRQVNTEAFF. The full variable domain, rest sourced from reference TRBV7-7 and TRBJ1-1, is GAGVSQSPRYKVTKRGQDVTLRCDPISSHATLYWYQQALGQGPEFLTYFNYEAQPDKSGLPSDRFSAERPEGSISTLTIQRTEQRDSAMYRCASSQRQVNTEAFFGQGTRLTVV.

The J gene is TRBJ1-1, the V gene TRBV12-3 or TRBV12-4; D is perhaps TRBD1 (5 bases). This CDR3 spans 14 amino acids. Between the trimmed V and J ends, which lost 6 bases and 9 bases, there was a span of 20 bases. This chain's CDR3 is CASREWGNQAQAFF. The CDR3 DNA sequence: TGTGCCAGCAGGGAATGGGGCAATCAGGCCCAAGCTTTCTTT.

This clonotype occurred many times. This chain connects TRBV29-1 to TRBJ1-6; 9 bases are a match to TRBD1. The ends lost 5 bases at V and 8 bases at J; junction bases unmatched: 1. Germline V gene lookup returns CDR1 SQVTM and CDR2 ANQGSEA. The CDR3 consists of 12 residues. Here the CDR3 reads CSVRTGDSPLHF. CDR3 nucleotides: TGCAGCGTTCGGACAGGGGATTCACCCCTCCACTTT.

V and J are TRBV20-1 and TRBJ2-7; tentatively, D is TRBD1 (5 bases). CDR1 DFQATT and CDR2 SNEGSKA come from the germline V gene (reference sequence). The V end was cut by 6 bases, the J end by 1 base, with 16 bases between. This CDR3 has 14 residues. The CDR3 sequence is CSAPMGRASYEQYF. DNA for the CDR3: TGCAGTGCCCCAATGGGCAGGGCATCCTACGAGCAGTACTTC.

This clonotype was found once. The chain couples TRBV19 to TRBJ2-3; 7 positions agree with TRBD2. The CDR3 runs to 15 residues. Losses at the gene ends were 9 bases for V and 0 bases for J; bases not matched to a gene: 9. The germline gives CDR1 LNHDA, CDR2 SQIVND (reference sequence). The CDR3: CASSYLAASTDTQYF. The CDR3 region has the DNA TGTGCCAGCAGTTACCTAGCGGCTAGCACAGATACGCAGTATTTT.

The rearrangement uses TRBV6-5 and TRBJ2-7; D remains unclear. CDR3 size: 13 residues. Germline loops: CDR1 MNHEY, CDR2 SVGAGI. V was trimmed by 2 bases and J by 3 bases, leaving 8 bases between them. This CDR3 reads CASSYLQSYEQYF. CDR3 DNA sequence: TGTGCCAGCAGTTACCTACAGAGCTACGAGCAGTACTTC.

In the case of this clonotype: One end of the junction fails to match germline, which may point to a read error. V and J are TRBV10-1 and TRBJ2-7, with 9 bases matching TRBD2. This CDR3 has 13 residues. Germline V CDR1 and CDR2: WNHNN, SYGVQD (reference sequence). As DNA, the CDR3 is TGCCCCAGGACTAGCGCCGGGTCCTACGAGCAGTACTTC. Its protein product is CPRTSAGSYEQYF.

The CDR3 region is CASSGDRAGGYTF. The CDR3 DNA reads as TGTGCCAGCTCCGGGGACAGGGCCGGTGGCTACACCTTC. The chain combines TRBV6-1 with TRBJ1-2, with TRBD1 matching over 9 bases. V shed 8 bases and J 7 bases; nucleotides not matched to a gene: 8. The CDR3 has 13 residues. From germline, CDR1 is MNHNS and CDR2 SASEGT.

V usage is TRBV6-6 and J usage is TRBJ1-5; no clear D. Germline-derived CDR1 and CDR2 are MNHNY and SVGAGI (reference sequence). This CDR3 has 15 amino acids. The V gene lost 5 bases and the J gene lost 4 bases, with 15 bases spanning the gap. The chain's CDR3 is CASSETVGSNQPQHF. The CDR3 region has the DNA TGTGCCAGCAGTGAAACAGTGGGTTCTAATCAGCCCCAGCATTTT.

This chain links TRBV10-3 with TRBJ1-5; D is unclear. This CDR3 spans 15 amino acids. Germline lookup yields CDR1 ENHRY and CDR2 SYGVKD. V lost 2 bases to trimming and J lost 1 base, with 9 bases between them. The chain's CDR3 is CAISELGLSNQPQHF. CDR3 in DNA: TGTGCCATCAGTGAGCTCGGCCTGAGCAATCAGCCCCAGCATTTT.

The chain is built from TRBV9 and TRBJ2-2; TRBD2 is a possible D gene (6 bases). Per the germline V gene, CDR1 is SGDLS and CDR2 is YYNGEE. The CDR3 length is 16 residues. V lost 0 bases to trimming and J lost 5 bases, with 14 bases between them. Here the CDR3 reads CASSVARAGKTGELFF. CDR3 bases: TGTGCCAGCAGCGTAGCCAGGGCGGGGAAAACCGGGGAGCTGTTTTTT.

This clonotype was seen a few times. The chain joins TRBV5-1 to TRBJ2-7; 9 nucleotides match TRBD1. The CDR3 has 14 amino acids. Germline loops: CDR1 SGHRS, CDR2 YFSETQ. Trimming cost V 1 base and J 6 bases; bases outside gene matches: 5. The CDR3 nucleotides are TGCGCCAGCAGCTTGAACAGGGGGCCTTCCGAGCAGTACTTC. Its protein is CASSLNRGPSEQYF.

V and J are TRBV2 and TRBJ1-6; no definite D call. Germline CDR1 reads SNHLY; CDR2 reads FYNNEI. The V gene lost 8 bases and the J gene lost 4 bases, with 9 bases spanning the gap. CDR3 length: 13 amino acids. CDR3 coding DNA: TGTGCCAGCCCCCAGGAATATAATTCACCCCTCCACTTT. Translating it yields CASPQEYNSPLHF.

V usage is TRBV5-1 and J usage is TRBJ2-2; D might be TRBD1 or TRBD2, each matching 5 bases. Trimming removed 2 bases at V and 4 bases at J, with 12 bases between. The germline CDR1 and CDR2 sequences are SGHRS and YFSETQ. This CDR3 has 15 residues. The CDR3 loop is CASSFWGTSTGELFF. The CDR3 DNA reads TGCGCCAGCAGCTTTTGGGGGACGAGCACCGGGGAGCTGTTTTTT.

CDR3 bases: TGTGCCAGCAGCCAAGACCCCGGCCAATACGAGCAGTACTTC. Its protein is CASSQDPGQYEQYF. The chain joins TRBV7-2 to TRBJ2-7, with D hard to call. Germline V gives CDR1 SGHTA, CDR2 FQGNSA. There are 14 residues in the CDR3. The germline V and J ends were trimmed by 5 bases and 4 bases, with 15 bases remaining between them. Together with reference TRBV7-2 and TRBJ2-7, the CDR3 gives the full variable domain: GAGVSQSPSNKVTEKGKDVELRCDPISGHTALYWYRQSLGQGLEFLIYFQGNSAPDKSGLPSDRFSAERTGGSVSTLTIQRTQQEDSAVYLCASSQDPGQYEQYFGPGTRLTVT.